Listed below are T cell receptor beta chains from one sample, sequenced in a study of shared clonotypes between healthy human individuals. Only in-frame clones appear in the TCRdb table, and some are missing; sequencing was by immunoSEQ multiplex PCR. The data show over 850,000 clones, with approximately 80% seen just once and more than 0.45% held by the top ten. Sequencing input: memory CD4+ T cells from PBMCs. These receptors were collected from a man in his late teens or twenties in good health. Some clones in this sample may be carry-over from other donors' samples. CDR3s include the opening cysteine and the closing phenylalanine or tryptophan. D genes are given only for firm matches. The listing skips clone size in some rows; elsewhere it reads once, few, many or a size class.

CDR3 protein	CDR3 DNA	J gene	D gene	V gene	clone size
CASSPRAAVTYNEQFF	TGTGCCAGCAGCCCCAGGGCAGCGGTGACCTACAATGAGCAGTTCTTC	TRBJ2-1	-	TRBV9	-
CASSISDKNIQYF	TGTGCCAGTAGTATAAGTGACAAAAACATTCAGTACTTC	TRBJ2-4	-	TRBV19	once
CASSPPQGNYEQYF	TGTGCCAGCAGCCCCCCACAGGGGAACTACGAGCAGTACTTC	TRBJ2-7	TRBD1	TRBV7-9	-
CASSASAAGVSYEQYF	TGTGCCAGCAGTGCCTCTGCAGCGGGAGTCTCCTACGAGCAGTACTTC	TRBJ2-7	TRBD2	TRBV6-1	-
CASRRHQMNTEAFF	TGTGCCAGCAGACGACATCAGATGAACACTGAAGCTTTCTTT	TRBJ1-1	-	TRBV27	-
CASSRRDLQGYGYTF	TGTGCCAGCAGCCGCCGGGATCTCCAGGGCTATGGCTACACCTTC	TRBJ1-2	-	TRBV4-2	-
CASSFGLGITDTQYF	TGTGCCAGCAGCTTCGGACTGGGAATCACAGATACGCAGTATTTT	TRBJ2-3	-	TRBV11-2	once
CASSLTDRENMAYEQYF	TGTGCCAGCAGCTTGACGGACCGGGAAAACATGGCCTACGAGCAGTACTTC	TRBJ2-7	-	TRBV5-6	-
CASSQGDRNTGELFF	TGCGCCAGCAGCCAAGGAGACAGGAACACCGGGGAGCTGTTTTTT	TRBJ2-2	-	TRBV4-1	-
CASSSHGAGANYGYTF	TGTGCCAGCAGCTCCCACGGGGCGGGGGCAAACTATGGCTACACCTTC	TRBJ1-2	-	TRBV7-2	-
CSARVNNEQFF	TGCAGTGCTAGAGTGAATAATGAGCAGTTCTTC	TRBJ2-1	-	TRBV20-1	-
CASSTTSGRPDTQYF	TGTGCCAGCAGTACGACTAGCGGGAGACCAGATACGCAGTATTTT	TRBJ2-3	TRBD2	TRBV6-1	few
CASSFYGRGQGDEKLFF	TGTGCCAGCAGTTTCTATGGCCGGGGACAGGGGGATGAAAAACTGTTTTTT	TRBJ1-4	TRBD1	TRBV27	-
CASSTSGRAGTDTQYF	TGTGCCAGCAGCACTAGCGGGAGGGCCGGCACAGATACGCAGTATTTT	TRBJ2-3	TRBD2	TRBV9	-